Listed below are T cell receptor beta chains from one sample, sequenced in a study of identical twins. MiXCR, run by TCRdb on the 5' RACE reads, gives a single entry per CDR3 protein. Of about 500,000 distinct CDR3 sequences in the sample, about 13% were seen once. This sample was shared with a second study, whose subject was yellow fever vaccine responses in identical twins.

Sequencing was performed on CD4+ T cells sorted from blood. The receptors here all came from a woman younger than 35 in good health. Both conserved end residues are part of each CDR3. The D gene is left open where the match is weak. Clone size is stated in some rows and not others, as once, few, many or a class when expanded.

j_gene | d_gene | abundance | v_gene | CDR3aa | CDR3nt
TRBJ2-4 | TRBD1 | few | TRBV11-2 | CASSLESGQNKLAKNIQYF | TGTGCCAGCAGCTTAGAATCGGGACAGAATAAACTAGCCAAAAACATTCAGTACTTC
TRBJ2-5 | NA | many | TRBV5-1 | CASSRSHSLETQYF | TGCGCCAGCAGCAGATCGCACTCCTTAGAGACCCAGTACTTC
TRBJ2-7 | NA | many | TRBV6-2/TRBV6-3 | CASSYSGKRSSYEQYF | TGTGCCAGCAGTTACTCGGGTAAGAGGAGCTCCTACGAGCAGTACTTC
TRBJ2-2 | TRBD2 | NA | TRBV3-1 | CASSPKGIWLAGAGTGELFF | TGTGCCAGCAGCCCGAAAGGGATATGGCTAGCGGGCGCGGGCACCGGGGAGCTGTTTTTT
TRBJ2-4 | NA | many | TRBV4-2 | CASSQEGAGQNIQYF | TGTGCCAGCAGCCAAGAAGGGGCAGGGCAAAACATTCAGTACTTC
TRBJ2-1 | TRBD1 | many | TRBV5-1 | CASSSGQAYNEQFF | TGCGCCAGCAGCTCCGGACAGGCCTACAATGAGCAGTTCTTC
TRBJ2-3 | NA | NA | TRBV12-5 | CASGLGTLRDTQYF | TGTGCTAGTGGCCTTGGGACGTTAAGGGATACGCAGTATTTT
TRBJ1-1 | NA | NA | TRBV10-3 | CAISEWGIGAEAFF | TGTGCCATCAGTGAGTGGGGAATCGGCGCTGAAGCTTTCTTT
TRBJ2-3 | NA | NA | TRBV19 | CASSIDGGGQDTQYF | TGTGCCAGTAGTATAGATGGAGGGGGCCAAGATACGCAGTATTTT
TRBJ2-5 | NA | few | TRBV28 | CASSLFRPGPEGTQYF | TGTGCCAGCAGTTTATTCCGGCCCGGGCCCGAAGGGACCCAGTACTTC
TRBJ2-2 | NA | few | TRBV6-1 | CASSGYTTNTGELFF | TGTGCCAGCAGCGGGTACACTACGAACACCGGGGAGCTGTTTTTT
TRBJ2-5 | NA | few | TRBV7-9 | CASSWGLETQYF | TGTGCCAGCAGTTGGGGGTTAGAGACCCAGTACTTC
TRBJ2-3 | NA | NA | TRBV4-3 | CASSQGIGVASAGTQYF | TGCGCCAGCAGCCAAGGGATAGGCGTAGCGTCCGCGGGTACGCAGTATTTT
TRBJ2-1 | NA | few | TRBV6-5 | CASSYSGDGKQFF | TGTGCCAGCAGTTACTCCGGGGACGGCAAGCAGTTCTTC
TRBJ1-5 | NA | many | TRBV28 | CASSFRGHSSNQPQHF | TGTGCCAGCAGTTTTCGGGGGCACTCGAGCAATCAGCCCCAGCATTTT
TRBJ1-5 | NA | few | TRBV6-2/TRBV6-3 | CASSALVAVRADQPQHF | TGTGCCAGCAGTGCATTAGTGGCGGTCAGGGCTGATCAGCCCCAGCATTTT
TRBJ2-5 | TRBD1 | NA | TRBV25-1 | CASSAPGTGSETQYF | TGTGCCAGCAGTGCACCCGGGACAGGGTCCGAGACCCAGTACTTC
TRBJ2-1 | TRBD2 | few | TRBV6-2/TRBV6-3 | CASSTTGTSGREQFF | TGTGCCAGCAGCACCACCGGGACTAGCGGTCGGGAGCAGTTCTTC
TRBJ2-2 | NA | few | TRBV30 | CAWSQGSTGELFF | TGTGCCTGGAGCCAGGGGAGCACCGGGGAGCTGTTTTTT
TRBJ2-5 | NA | many | TRBV10-1 | CASSESLSWDGQQETQYF | TGCGCCAGCAGTGAGTCGTTGAGTTGGGACGGTCAACAAGAGACCCAGTACTTC
TRBJ1-1 | NA | NA | TRBV5-1 | CASSLSTAPTEAFF | TGCGCCAGCAGCTTGAGTACAGCCCCCACTGAAGCTTTCTTT
TRBJ2-1 | NA | many | TRBV6-5 | CASSLAVAGNEQFF | TGTGCCAGCAGTTTGGCGGTGGCGGGGAATGAGCAGTTCTTC
TRBJ1-1 | NA | NA | TRBV12-3/TRBV12-4 | CASSRDFSGTEAFF | TGTGCCAGCAGCAGGGACTTCTCTGGCACTGAAGCTTTCTTT
TRBJ2-7 | TRBD1 | few | TRBV6-1 | CASQGQGPYEQYF | TGTGCCAGCCAGGGACAGGGTCCCTACGAGCAGTACTTC
TRBJ1-4 | TRBD1 | few | TRBV25-1 | CASRQGAYEKLFF | TGTGCCAGCAGACAGGGGGCGTATGAAAAACTGTTTTTT
TRBJ2-7 | NA | few | TRBV7-2 | CASSLDWLASEQYF | TGTGCCAGCAGCTTAGACTGGCTAGCGAGCGAGCAGTACTTC
TRBJ2-3 | NA | NA | TRBV11-2 | CASSFHERTSTDTQYF | TGTGCCAGCAGCTTCCACGAGCGGACTAGCACAGATACGCAGTATTTT
TRBJ2-3 | TRBD2 | few | TRBV29-1 | CSVPGRNTDTQYF | TGCAGCGTTCCCGGGAGGAACACAGATACGCAGTATTTT
TRBJ2-7 | NA | NA | TRBV28 | CASSTGSEQYF | TGTGCCAGCAGTACAGGGTCCGAGCAGTACTTC
TRBJ2-3 | TRBD2 | few | TRBV12-3/TRBV12-4 | CASTSLAGGRETQYF | TGTGCCAGCACCTCCCTAGCGGGGGGGCGCGAGACGCAGTATTTT
TRBJ2-2 | NA | NA | TRBV15 | CATSSRLAGTGELFF | TGTGCCACCAGCAGTCGGCTAGCTGGGACCGGGGAGCTGTTTTTT
TRBJ2-5 | NA | few | TRBV7-9 | CASSPSSWYQETQYF | TGTGCCAGCAGCCCCTCTAGTTGGTACCAAGAGACCCAGTACTTC
TRBJ1-3 | TRBD1 | NA | TRBV29-1 | CSVTTGAGNTIYF | TGCAGCGTCACCACAGGGGCTGGAAACACCATATATTTT
TRBJ2-5 | NA | few | TRBV29-1 | CSVGTAPQETQYF | TGCAGCGTTGGAACAGCACCTCAAGAGACCCAGTACTTC
TRBJ2-7 | NA | NA | TRBV5-1 | CASSKEGAYEQYF | TGCGCCAGCAGCAAGGAGGGGGCGTACGAGCAGTACTTC
TRBJ2-6 | TRBD2 | NA | TRBV20-1 | CCARVGGGPFGANVLTF | TGCTGTGCTAGAGTTGGGGGAGGGCCTTTTGGGGCCAACGTCCTGACTTTC
TRBJ2-7 | NA | NA | TRBV6-2/TRBV6-3 | CASSTRDGTYEQYF | TGTGCCAGCAGTACAAGGGACGGGACCTACGAGCAGTACTTC
TRBJ2-3 | TRBD1 | NA | TRBV10-3 | CAISETGTGELTDTQYF | TGTGCCATCAGTGAGACCGGGACAGGGGAACTCACAGATACGCAGTATTTT
TRBJ2-1 | NA | NA | TRBV9 | CASSVEPASTNEQFF | TGTGCCAGCAGCGTAGAACCTGCTAGCACCAATGAGCAGTTCTTC
TRBJ2-1 | TRBD2 | NA | TRBV6-2/TRBV6-3 | CASSPHLAGAYNEQFF | TGTGCCAGCAGCCCTCATCTAGCGGGAGCTTACAATGAGCAGTTCTTC
TRBJ2-7 | NA | NA | TRBV15 | CATSRQSDYEQYF | TGTGCCACCAGCCGACAGTCGGACTACGAGCAGTACTTC
TRBJ2-1 | NA | NA | TRBV5-5 | CASSLAQGLGYNEQFF | TGTGCCAGCAGCTTGGCTCAGGGATTGGGGTACAATGAGCAGTTCTTC
TRBJ1-6 | TRBD1 | NA | TRBV25-1 | CASRQGNSPLHF | TGTGCCAGTAGACAGGGTAATTCACCCCTCCACTTT
TRBJ2-5 | NA | many | TRBV29-1 | CSVGGGASWETQYF | TGCAGCGTTGGGGGGGGCGCTTCTTGGGAGACCCAGTACTTC
TRBJ1-3 | NA | few | TRBV3-1 | CASSQQPPSASGNTIYF | TGTGCCAGCAGCCAGCAACCCCCTAGCGCCTCTGGAAACACCATATATTTT
TRBJ1-5 | NA | few | TRBV15 | CATSRDFGDQPQHF | TGTGCCACCAGCAGAGATTTTGGGGATCAGCCCCAGCATTTT
TRBJ2-7 | NA | few | TRBV5-1 | CASSSPGRKEQYF | TGCGCCAGCAGCTCTCCGGGACGTAAGGAGCAGTACTTC
TRBJ2-3 | NA | NA | TRBV6-5 | CASSYNVGYKTDTQYF | TGTGCCAGCAGTTACAATGTGGGATACAAGACAGATACGCAGTATTTT
TRBJ2-7 | NA | NA | TRBV6-6 | CASTWDNSYEQYF | TGTGCCAGCACCTGGGACAATTCCTACGAGCAGTACTTC
TRBJ1-1 | NA | many | TRBV6-2/TRBV6-3 | CASSPTPISEAFF | TGTGCCAGCAGCCCGACACCTATATCTGAAGCTTTCTTT
TRBJ2-2 | TRBD1 | few | TRBV5-1 | CASSSDQPGQGVVGELFF | TGCGCCAGCAGCAGCGACCAACCGGGACAGGGTGTTGTCGGGGAGCTGTTTTTT
TRBJ2-3 | NA | few | TRBV7-9 | CASSLDGMALTWDTQYF | TGTGCCAGCAGCTTAGATGGGATGGCCTTAACCTGGGATACGCAGTATTTT